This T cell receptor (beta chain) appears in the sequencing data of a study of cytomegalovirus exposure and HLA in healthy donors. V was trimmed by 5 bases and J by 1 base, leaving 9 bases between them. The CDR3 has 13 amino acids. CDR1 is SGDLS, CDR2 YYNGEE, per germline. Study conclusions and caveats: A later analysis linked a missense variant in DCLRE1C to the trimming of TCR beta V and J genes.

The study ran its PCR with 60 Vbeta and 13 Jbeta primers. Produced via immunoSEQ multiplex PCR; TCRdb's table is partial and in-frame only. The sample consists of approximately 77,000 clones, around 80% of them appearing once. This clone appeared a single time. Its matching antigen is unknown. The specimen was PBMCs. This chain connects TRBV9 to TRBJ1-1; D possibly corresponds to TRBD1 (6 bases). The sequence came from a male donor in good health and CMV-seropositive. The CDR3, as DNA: TGTGCCAGCAGTGGGGGCACGAACACTGAAGCTTTCTTT. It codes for CASSGGTNTEAFF.